The subject of this entry is one T cell receptor (beta chain). The CDR3 spans 13 residues. CDR1 is LNHDA and CDR2 is SQIVND in the germline V gene (reference sequence). The V and J ends lost 4 bases and 6 bases, in that order; junction bases with no gene match: 4. Study processing details: Amplification of reference gene primers provided the estimated nucleated cell counts. Profiling relied on immunoSEQ multiplex PCR, and the TCRdb table lists in-frame clones only, not all of them. V, J and clone size are those of that table, while D and trimming were read from the DNA. The sample carries about 250,000 clones, approximately 90% recorded once. The sample belongs to a study of blood T cell repertoires in COVID-19. Overall study: Samples taken during acute and convalescent COVID-19 were collected in the United States, Italy and Spain. The cDNA or gDNA used as material had been derived from T cells, B-cell-depleted T cells, or PBMCs.

Sequenced sample: peripheral blood. J is TRBJ1-1 and V is TRBV19, with TRBD1 matching 8 bases. The clonotype was recovered from a young man with acute or convalescent COVID-19. CDR3 sequence reads: CASSTAGGSEAFF. Here the CDR3 DNA reads TGTGCCAGTAGTACCGCAGGGGGCTCTGAAGCTTTCTTT.